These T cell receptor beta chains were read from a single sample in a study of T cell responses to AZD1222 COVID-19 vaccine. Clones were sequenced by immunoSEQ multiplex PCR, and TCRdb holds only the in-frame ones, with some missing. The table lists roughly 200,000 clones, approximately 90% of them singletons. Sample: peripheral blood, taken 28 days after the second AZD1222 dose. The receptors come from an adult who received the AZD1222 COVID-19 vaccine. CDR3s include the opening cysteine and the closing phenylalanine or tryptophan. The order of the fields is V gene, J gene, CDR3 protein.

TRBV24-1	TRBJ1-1	CATSDKSKAFF
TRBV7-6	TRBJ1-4	CASSTGQGANEKLFF
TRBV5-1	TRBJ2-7	CASSLALTGVDYEQYF
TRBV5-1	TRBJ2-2	CASSLVGLAPTGELFF
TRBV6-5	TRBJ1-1	CASSDSTGEYTEAFF
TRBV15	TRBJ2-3	CATEGGGTDTQYF
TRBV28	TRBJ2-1	CASSPLSESSYNEQFF
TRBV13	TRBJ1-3	CASSPDPAASGNTIYF
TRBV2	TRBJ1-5	CASSDRTGNQPQHF
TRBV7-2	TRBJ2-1	CASSSRGVSSYNEQFF
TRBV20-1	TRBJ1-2	CSAEYLTGYTF
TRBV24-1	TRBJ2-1	CATSSTGGRDEYNEQFF
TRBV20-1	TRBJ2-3	CSASPPGGSLLAGGDTQYF
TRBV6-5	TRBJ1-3	CASSYAANGNTIYF
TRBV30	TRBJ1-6	CAWRNSLYSPLHF
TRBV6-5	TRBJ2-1	CASIGTGYNEQFF
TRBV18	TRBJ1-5	CASSRREGVNQPQHF
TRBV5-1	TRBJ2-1	CASRLPTLHEQFF
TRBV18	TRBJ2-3	CASSQGPTTDTQYF
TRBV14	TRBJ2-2	CASSQEAELVVVGELFF
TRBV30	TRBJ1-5	CAWSPRWGDNQPQHF
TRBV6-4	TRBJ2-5	CASSETFLAGLETQYF
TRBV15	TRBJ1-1	CATSREQMNTEAFF
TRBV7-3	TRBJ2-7	CASSLDSRSHEQYF
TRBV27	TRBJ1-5	CASRKTGGREPQHF
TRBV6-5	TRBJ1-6	CASRPGGWSPLHF
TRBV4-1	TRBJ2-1	CATRQGPRDLGTYNEQFF
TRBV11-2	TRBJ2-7	CASSLDQVAYEQYF
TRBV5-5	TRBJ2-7	CASSLERARWLDEQYF
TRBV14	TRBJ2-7	CASSRAGAGQYEQYF
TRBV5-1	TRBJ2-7	CASSLGDTYLYEQYF
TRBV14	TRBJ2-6	CASSQVPGSSHPGANVLTF
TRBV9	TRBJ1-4	CASSPADGATNEKLFF
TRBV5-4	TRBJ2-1	CASSPRGNSYNEQFF